This T cell receptor (beta chain) was identified during a study of T-cell memory formation after mild COVID-19 (dated by TCRdb to about 2021). About the investigation overall: TCR sequence clusters from the two donors were found to be largely donor specific. Longitudinal TCRalpha and TCRbeta repertoire sequencing tracked T-cell clones expanding and contracting after mild COVID-19 in a couple of donors. Two young, previously healthy adult volunteers made up the cohort, one male and one female. The study at large found these results: Some responding clones were found in pre-infection memory, which suggests that pre-existing cross-reactive memory T cells took part in the SARS-CoV-2 response. Whether the second-wave clones peaking on day 37 were SARS-CoV-2 specific was not confirmed. Clones contracting from day 15 to 85 had balanced CD4/CD8 phenotypes, while a second wave expanding from day 15 to 37 was biased towards CD4+. Contracting CD4+ clones appeared mostly in the CM and EM memory subsets, whereas CD8+ clones were enriched in EMRA. The study included only a couple of mild cases, and larger cohorts that include severe cases with pre-infection samples were judged to be necessary.

Ficoll-Paque density gradient centrifugation was the method used to isolate PBMCs. Cut back by 5 bases and 2 bases, the V and J ends lie 8 bases apart. In the germline V gene, CDR1 corresponds to SGHTA and CDR2 to FQGTGA. From the cysteine through the phenylalanine, the CDR3 covers 13 amino acids. The retained sequence is limited to the CDR3, 39 bases, with the frame set at the first base. This clonotype came up a few times. Its specific antigen is unknown. Base qualities are not provided; no much larger clone lies one nucleotide away. Reads for this sample came from an Illumina NovaSeq 6000. Using 5'RACE with constant-segment primers, TCRalpha and TCRbeta cDNA libraries were constructed, with sample barcodes and unique molecular identifiers added in the process. Trizol reagent was used to extract RNA from every sample. Amplification of the libraries took two PCR steps, and the second step added a second sample barcode plus Illumina TruSeq adapters. Libraries were sequenced on an Illumina NovaSeq with 2 x 150 bp paired-end reads. Per the authors' processing: With migec v1.2.7, reads were demultiplexed and then collapsed into UMI-guided consensus sequences. Using mixcr v2.1.11, the UMI consensuses were aligned to TRA and TRB V and J templates and assembled into clonotypes. Expanded or contracted clonotypes were those called significant by both edgeR and NoisET, with noise models trained on biological replicates. edgeR calls used a false discovery rate-adjusted p below 0.01 and a log2 fold-change threshold of 1. As an exploratory analysis of dynamics, max-normalized trajectories of the 1000 most abundant clonotypes were examined with PCA combined with hierarchical clustering. Separately sequenced CD4+ and CD8+ repertoires were used to assign a CD4 or CD8 phenotype to each responding clone. In TCRdb, the public reads were trimmed at Q25 with fastp and aligned with MiXCR, with productive beta chains retained. Records with the same CDR3 protein are collapsed into one entry carrying the most frequent genes and DNA. TCRdb's processing, not the authors', yielded these V and J calls. This sample gives about 110,000 distinct CDR3 sequences in total; 14% of them show up just once. The ten top clones hold 35% to 50% of the sample.

The sequence derives from a man younger than 35 who had mild COVID-19 (a few samples of this study predate the infection). The sample titles of this study are shuffled in the database, so cell type and time point are left out; the donor was told from shared clones. Sequenced: PBMCs or a T cell subset sorted from them (not recorded which). This chain joins TRBV7-3 to TRBJ2-3; a tentative D call is TRBD2 (5 bases match). The CDR3 region: CASSRGLTDTQYF. The sequenced DNA: TGTGCCAGCAGCCGTGGACTCACAGATACGCAGTATTTT. The CDR3, completed at both ends by the reference TRBV7-3 and TRBJ2-3 genes, gives the full variable domain GAGVSQTPSNKVTEKGKYVELRCDPISGHTALYWYRQSLGQGPEFLIYFQGTGAADDSGLPNDRFFAVRPEGSVSTLKIQRTERGDSAVYLCASSRGLTDTQYFGPGTRLTVL.